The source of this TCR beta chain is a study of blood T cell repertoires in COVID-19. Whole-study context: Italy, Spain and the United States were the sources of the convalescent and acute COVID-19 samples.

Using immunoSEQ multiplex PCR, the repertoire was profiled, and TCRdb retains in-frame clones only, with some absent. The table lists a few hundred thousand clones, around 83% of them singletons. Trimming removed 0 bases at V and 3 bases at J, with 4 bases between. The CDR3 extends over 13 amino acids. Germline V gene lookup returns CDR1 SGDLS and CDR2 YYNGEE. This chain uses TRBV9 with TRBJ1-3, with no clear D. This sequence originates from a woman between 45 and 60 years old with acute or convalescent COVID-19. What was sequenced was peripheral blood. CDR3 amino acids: CASSVAYGNTIYF. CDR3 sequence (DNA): TGTGCCAGCAGCGTAGCCTATGGAAACACCATATATTTT. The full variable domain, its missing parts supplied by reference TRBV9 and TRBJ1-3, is DSGVTQTPKHLITATGQRVTLRCSPRSGDLSVYWYQQSLDQGLQFLIQYYNGEERAKGNILERFSAQQFPDLHSELNLSSLELGDSALYFCASSVAYGNTIYFGEGSWLTVV.